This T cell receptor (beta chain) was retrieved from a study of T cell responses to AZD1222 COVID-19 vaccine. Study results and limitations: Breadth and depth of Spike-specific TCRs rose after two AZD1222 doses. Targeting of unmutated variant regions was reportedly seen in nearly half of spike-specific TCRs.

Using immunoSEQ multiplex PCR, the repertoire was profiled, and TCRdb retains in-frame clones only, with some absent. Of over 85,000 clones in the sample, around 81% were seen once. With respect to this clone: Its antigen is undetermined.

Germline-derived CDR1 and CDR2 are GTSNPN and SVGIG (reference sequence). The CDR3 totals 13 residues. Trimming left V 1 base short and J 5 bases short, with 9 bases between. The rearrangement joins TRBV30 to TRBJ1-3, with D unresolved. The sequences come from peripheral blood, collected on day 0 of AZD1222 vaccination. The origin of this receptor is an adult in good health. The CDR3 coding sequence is TGTGCCTGGAGTGCTAGTAACCGAAACACCATATATTTT. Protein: CAWSASNRNTIYF.